This TCR beta chain was documented in a study of cytomegalovirus exposure and HLA in healthy donors. Study outcomes and limitations: Confirmation in vitro established that three CMV-associated chains were specific for CMV antigens. The classifier reportedly diagnosed cytomegalovirus status with high sensitivity and specificity. According to the study, roughly 160 TCR beta chains were cytomegalovirus-associated. Subsequent analysis found a tendency for first-cohort TCR clusters to co-occur within the 120 or so validation repertoires.

Profiling relied on immunoSEQ multiplex PCR, and the TCRdb table lists in-frame clones only, not all of them. The profile shows under 140,000 clones, roughly 88% of them singletons. The CDR3 length is 13 residues. The germline V and J ends were trimmed by 5 bases and 2 bases, with 13 bases remaining between them. CDR1 and CDR2 from the germline V gene are GTSNPN and SVGIG (reference sequence). Details on this clone: Its antigen is as yet unknown.

The source is a woman aged 25 to 45 in good health and CMV-seropositive. The source material was PBMCs. The gene calls are TRBV30 and TRBJ2-7, with D possibly being TRBD2 (6 bases). The DNA for the CDR3 is TGTGCCTGGGGTAGCGGCCAACCCTACGAGCAGTACTTC. The encoded protein is CAWGSGQPYEQYF.